Below, one T cell receptor (beta chain) is given with its context. The entry originates in a study of blood T cell repertoires in COVID-19. At the level of the study: Acute and convalescent COVID-19 samples came from the United States, Italy and Spain. Sources were T cells, B-cell-depleted T cells, or PBMCs; the material itself was cDNA or gDNA.

The authors' processing: Nucleated cell number was recorded as an estimate derived from reference gene primer amplification. Assay: immunoSEQ multiplex PCR; the TCRdb copy retains only in-frame clones and omits some. V and J calls and clone size are given by that table; D and trimming were obtained from the DNA. This sample has about 18,000 clones, with 80% found just once. The sequence was collected from a man of 80 years or more with acute or convalescent COVID-19. Sequenced material: peripheral blood.

The CDR3 DNA reads TGTGCCAGCTTGGGGGACAGGAGCTACGAGCAGTACTTC. This sequence encodes CASLGDRSYEQYF. The chain has TRBV2 and TRBJ2-7; 8 nucleotides agree with TRBD1. From germline, CDR1 is SNHLY and CDR2 FYNNEI. The CDR3 has 13 residues. V lost 8 bases, J lost 3 bases, and 6 bases stayed unmatched.